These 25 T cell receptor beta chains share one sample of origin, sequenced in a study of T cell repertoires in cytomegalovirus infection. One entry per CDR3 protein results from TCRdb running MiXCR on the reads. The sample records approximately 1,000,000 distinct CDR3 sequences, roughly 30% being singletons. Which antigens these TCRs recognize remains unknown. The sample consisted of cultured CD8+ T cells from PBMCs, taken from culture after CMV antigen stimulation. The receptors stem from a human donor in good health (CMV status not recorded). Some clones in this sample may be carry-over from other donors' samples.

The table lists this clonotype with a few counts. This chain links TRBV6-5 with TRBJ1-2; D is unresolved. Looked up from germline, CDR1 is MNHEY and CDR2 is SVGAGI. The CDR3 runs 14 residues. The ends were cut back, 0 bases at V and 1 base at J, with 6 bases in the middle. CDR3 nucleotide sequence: TGTGCCAGCAGTTACTCGAGTATTAACTATGGCTACACCTTC. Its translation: CASSYSSINYGYTF.

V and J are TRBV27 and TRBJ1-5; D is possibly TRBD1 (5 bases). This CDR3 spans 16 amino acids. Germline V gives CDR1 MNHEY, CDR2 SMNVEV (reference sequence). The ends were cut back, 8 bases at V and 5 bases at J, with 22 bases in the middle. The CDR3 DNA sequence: TGTGCCAGCCATCGGGATGGGGGACTGCATGATCAGCCCCAGCATTTT. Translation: CASHRDGGLHDQPQHF.

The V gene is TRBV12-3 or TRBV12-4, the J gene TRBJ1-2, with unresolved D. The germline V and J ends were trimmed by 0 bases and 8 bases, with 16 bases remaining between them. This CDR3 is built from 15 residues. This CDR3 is CASSLAGGGARGYTF. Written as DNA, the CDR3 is TGTGCCAGCAGTTTAGCAGGTGGTGGCGCGCGGGGCTACACCTTC.

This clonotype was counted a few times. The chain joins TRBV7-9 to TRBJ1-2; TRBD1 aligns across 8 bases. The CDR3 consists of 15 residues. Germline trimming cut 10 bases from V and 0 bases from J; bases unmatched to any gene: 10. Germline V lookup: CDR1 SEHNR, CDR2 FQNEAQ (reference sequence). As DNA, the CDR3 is TGTGCCACCCATCCGGGACAGGACGCTAACTATGGCTACACCTTC. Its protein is CATHPGQDANYGYTF.

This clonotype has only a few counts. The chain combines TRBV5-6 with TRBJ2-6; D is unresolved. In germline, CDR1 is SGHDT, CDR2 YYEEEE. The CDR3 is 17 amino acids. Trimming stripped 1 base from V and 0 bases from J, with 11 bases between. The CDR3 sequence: CASSLTGRSSGANVLTF. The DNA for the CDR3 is TGTGCCAGCAGCTTGACGGGCAGGAGCTCTGGGGCCAACGTCCTGACTTTC.

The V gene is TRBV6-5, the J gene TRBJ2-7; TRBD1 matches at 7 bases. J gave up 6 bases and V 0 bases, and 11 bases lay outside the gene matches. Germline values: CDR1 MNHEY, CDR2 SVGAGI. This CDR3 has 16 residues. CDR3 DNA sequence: TGTGCCAGCAGTTACTCGACAGGGATCGAGGTCTGCGAGCAGTACTTC. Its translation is CASSYSTGIEVCEQYF.

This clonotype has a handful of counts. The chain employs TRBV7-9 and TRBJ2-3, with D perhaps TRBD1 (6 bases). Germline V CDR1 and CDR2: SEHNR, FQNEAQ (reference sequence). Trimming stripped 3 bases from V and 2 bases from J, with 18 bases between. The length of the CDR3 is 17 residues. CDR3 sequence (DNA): TGTGCCAGCAGCTTCCTACAGGGACCCCTCCACACAGATACGCAGTATTTT. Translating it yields CASSFLQGPLHTDTQYF.

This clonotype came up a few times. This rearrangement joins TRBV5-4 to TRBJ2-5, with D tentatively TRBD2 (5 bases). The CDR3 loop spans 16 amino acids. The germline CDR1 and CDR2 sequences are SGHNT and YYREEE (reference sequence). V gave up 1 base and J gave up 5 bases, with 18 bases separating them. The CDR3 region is CASSLLGGASGETQYF. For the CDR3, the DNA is TGTGCCAGCAGCTTGTTGGGTGGCGCTTCGGGGGAGACCCAGTACTTC.

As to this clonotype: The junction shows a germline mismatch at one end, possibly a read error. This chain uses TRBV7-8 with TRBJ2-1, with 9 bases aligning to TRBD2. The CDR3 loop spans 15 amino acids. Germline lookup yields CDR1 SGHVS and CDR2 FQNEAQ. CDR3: CASSLLAGAYTEQFF. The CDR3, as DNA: TGTGCCAGCAGCTTATTAGCGGGGGCCTACACTGAGCAGTTCTTC.

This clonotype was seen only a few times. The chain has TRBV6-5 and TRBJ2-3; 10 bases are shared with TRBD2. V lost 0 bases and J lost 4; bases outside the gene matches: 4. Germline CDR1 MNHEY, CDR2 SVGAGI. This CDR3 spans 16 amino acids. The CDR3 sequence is CASSYSASGGSDTQYF. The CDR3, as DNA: TGTGCCAGCAGTTACTCGGCTAGCGGGGGCTCAGATACGCAGTATTTT.

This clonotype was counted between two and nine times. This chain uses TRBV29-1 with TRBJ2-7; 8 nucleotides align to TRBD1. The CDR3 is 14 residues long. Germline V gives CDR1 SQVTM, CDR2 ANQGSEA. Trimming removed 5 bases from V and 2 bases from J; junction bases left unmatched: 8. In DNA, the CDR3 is TGCAGCGTTATGACCGGACAGGGCACCTACGAGCAGTACTTC. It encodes CSVMTGQGTYEQYF.

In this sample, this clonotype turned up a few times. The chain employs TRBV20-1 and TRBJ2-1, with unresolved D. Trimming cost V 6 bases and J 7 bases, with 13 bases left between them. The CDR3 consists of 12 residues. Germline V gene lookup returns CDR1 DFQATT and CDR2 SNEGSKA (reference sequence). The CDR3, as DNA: TGCAGTGCCAATGGGCGACTGAATGAGCAGTTCTTC. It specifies CSANGRLNEQFF.

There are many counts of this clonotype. The CDR3 spells CASSLGNHEQFF. CDR3 nucleotides: TGTGCCAGCAGCTTGGGGAACCATGAGCAGTTCTTC. This chain uses TRBV7-6 with TRBJ2-1; D is ambiguous. The CDR3 covers 12 residues. Germline loops: CDR1 SGHVS, CDR2 FNYEAQ. V was shortened by 3 bases and J by 8 bases, with 8 bases between the two germline ends.

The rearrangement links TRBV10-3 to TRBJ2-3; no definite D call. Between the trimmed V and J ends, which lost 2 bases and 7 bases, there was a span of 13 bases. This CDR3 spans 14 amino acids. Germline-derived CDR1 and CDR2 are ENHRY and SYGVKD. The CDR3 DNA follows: TGTGCCATCAGTGAGGAGAGTAGCAGGTATACGCAGTATTTT. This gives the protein CAISEESSRYTQYF.

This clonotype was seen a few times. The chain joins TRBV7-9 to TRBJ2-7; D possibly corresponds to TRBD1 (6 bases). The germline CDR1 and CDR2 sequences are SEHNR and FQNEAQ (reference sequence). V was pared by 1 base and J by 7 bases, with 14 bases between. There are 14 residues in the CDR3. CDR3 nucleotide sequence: TGTGCCAGCAGCTTAGTCACAGGGTCGGGAGAGCAGTACTTC. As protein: CASSLVTGSGEQYF.

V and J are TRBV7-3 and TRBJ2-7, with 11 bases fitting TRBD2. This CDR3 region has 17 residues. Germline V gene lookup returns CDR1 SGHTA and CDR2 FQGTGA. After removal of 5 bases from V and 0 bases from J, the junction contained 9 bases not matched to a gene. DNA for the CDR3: TGTGCCAGCAGCACCAAACTAGCGGGGGAGTTCTCCTACGAGCAGTACGTC. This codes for CASSTKLAGEFSYEQYV.

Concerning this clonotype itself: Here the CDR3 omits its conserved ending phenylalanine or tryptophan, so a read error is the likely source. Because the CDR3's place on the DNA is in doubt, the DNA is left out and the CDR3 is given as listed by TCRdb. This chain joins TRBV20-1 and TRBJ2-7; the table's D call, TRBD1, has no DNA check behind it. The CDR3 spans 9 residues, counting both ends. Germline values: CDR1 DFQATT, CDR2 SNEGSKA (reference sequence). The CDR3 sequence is CSAIRSPCD.

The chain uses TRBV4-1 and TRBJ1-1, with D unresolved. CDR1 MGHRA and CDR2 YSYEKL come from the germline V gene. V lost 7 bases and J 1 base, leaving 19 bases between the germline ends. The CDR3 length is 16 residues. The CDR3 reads CASIPNAVVANTEAFF. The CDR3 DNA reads TGCGCCAGCATCCCCAATGCCGTGGTCGCGAACACTGAAGCTTTCTTT.

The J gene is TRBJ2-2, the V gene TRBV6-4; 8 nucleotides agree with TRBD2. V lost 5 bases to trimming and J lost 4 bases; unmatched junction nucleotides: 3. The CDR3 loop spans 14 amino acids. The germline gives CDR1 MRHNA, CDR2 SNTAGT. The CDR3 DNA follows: TGTGCCAGCAGTACCGGGACTAGCACCGGGGAGCTGTTTTTT. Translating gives CASSTGTSTGELFF.

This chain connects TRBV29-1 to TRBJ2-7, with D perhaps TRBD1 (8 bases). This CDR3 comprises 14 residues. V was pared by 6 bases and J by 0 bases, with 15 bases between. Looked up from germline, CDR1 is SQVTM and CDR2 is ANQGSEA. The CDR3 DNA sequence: TGCAGCGTACGGACAGGGAGGGTCTCCTACGAGCAGTACTTC. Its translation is CSVRTGRVSYEQYF.

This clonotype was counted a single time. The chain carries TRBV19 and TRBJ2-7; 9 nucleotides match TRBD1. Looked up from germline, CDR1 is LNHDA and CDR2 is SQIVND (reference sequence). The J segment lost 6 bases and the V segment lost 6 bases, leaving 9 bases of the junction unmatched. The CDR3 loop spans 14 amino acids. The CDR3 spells CASSLGTGSSEQYV. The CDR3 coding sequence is TGTGCCAGTAGCCTTGGGACAGGGAGCAGCGAGCAGTACGTC.

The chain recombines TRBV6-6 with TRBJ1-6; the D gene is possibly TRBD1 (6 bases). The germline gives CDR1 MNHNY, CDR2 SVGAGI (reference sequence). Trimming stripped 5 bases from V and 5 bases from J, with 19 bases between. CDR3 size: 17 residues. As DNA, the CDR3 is TGTGCCAGCAGTCTAGGGGCTCCGGGACACAATAATTCACCCCTCCACTTT. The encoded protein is CASSLGAPGHNNSPLHF.

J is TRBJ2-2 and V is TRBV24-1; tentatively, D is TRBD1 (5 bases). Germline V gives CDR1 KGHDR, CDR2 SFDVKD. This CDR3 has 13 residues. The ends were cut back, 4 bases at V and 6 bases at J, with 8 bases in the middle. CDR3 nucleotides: TGTGCCACCAGTGACAAGACAGCCGGGGAGCTGTTTTTT. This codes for CATSDKTAGELFF.

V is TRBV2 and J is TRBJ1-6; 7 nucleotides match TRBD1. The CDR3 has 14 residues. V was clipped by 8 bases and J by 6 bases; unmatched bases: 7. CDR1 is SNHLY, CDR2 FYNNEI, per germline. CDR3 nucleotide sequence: TGTGCCAGCTGGGCCGGGACAGCTAATTCACCCCTCCACTTT. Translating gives CASWAGTANSPLHF.

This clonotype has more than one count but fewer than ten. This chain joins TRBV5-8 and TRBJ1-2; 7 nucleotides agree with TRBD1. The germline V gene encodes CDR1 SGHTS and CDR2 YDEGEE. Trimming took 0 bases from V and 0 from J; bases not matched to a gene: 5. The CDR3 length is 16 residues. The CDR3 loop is CASSLVRGGANYGYTF. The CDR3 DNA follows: TGTGCCAGCAGCTTGGTTAGAGGGGGCGCTAACTATGGCTACACCTTC.